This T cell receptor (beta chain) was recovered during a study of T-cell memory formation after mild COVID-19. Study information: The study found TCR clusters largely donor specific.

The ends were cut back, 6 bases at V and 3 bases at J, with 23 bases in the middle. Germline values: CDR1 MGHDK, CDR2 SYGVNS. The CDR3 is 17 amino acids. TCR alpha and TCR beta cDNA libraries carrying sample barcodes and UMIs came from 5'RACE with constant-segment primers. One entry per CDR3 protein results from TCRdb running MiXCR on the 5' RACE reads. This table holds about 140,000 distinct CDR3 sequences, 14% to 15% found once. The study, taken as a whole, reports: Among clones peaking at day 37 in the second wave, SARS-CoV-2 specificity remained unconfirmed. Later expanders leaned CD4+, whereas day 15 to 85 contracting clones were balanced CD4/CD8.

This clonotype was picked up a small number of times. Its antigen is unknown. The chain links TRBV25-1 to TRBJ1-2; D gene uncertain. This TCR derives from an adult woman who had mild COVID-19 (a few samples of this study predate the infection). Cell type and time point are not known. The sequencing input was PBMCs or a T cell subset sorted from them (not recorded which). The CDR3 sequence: CASSEDGPARSDYGYTF. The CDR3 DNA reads TGTGCCAGCAGCGAGGACGGACCTGCCAGGAGCGACTATGGCTACACCTTC.